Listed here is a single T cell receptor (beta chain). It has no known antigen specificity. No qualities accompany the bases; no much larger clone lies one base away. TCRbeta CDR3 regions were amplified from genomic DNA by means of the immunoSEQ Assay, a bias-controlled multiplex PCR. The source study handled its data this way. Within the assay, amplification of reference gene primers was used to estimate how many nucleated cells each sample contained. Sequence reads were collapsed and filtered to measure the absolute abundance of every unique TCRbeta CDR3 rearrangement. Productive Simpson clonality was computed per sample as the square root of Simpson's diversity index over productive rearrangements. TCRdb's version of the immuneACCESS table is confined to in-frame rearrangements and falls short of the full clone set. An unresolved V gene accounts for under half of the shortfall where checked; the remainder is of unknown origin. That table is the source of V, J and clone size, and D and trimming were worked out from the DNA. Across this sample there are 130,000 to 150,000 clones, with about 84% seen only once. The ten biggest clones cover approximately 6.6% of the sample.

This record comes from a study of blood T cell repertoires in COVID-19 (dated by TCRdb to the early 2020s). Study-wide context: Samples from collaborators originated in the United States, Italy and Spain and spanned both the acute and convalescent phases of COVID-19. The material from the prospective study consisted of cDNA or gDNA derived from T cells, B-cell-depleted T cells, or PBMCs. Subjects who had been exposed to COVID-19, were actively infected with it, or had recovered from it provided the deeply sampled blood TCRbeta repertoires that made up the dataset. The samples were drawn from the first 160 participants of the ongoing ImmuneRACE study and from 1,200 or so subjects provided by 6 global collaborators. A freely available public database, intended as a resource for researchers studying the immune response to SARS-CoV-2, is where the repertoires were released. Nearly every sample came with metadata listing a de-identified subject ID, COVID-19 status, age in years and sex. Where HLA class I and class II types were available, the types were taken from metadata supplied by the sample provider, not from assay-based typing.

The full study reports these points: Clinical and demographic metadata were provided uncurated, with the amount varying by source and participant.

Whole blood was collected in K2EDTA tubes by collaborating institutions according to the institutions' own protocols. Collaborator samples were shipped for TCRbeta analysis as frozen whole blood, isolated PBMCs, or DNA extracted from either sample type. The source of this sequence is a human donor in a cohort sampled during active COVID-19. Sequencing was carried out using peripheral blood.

The CDR3 protein sequence reads: CASSPTGYEPQHF. Here is the DNA: TGTGCCAGCAGCCCCACCGGGTATGAGCCCCAGCATTTT. The chain uses TRBV7-9 and TRBJ1-5; the D gene lacks a confident call. The germline V gene encodes CDR1 SEHNR and CDR2 FQNEAQ (reference sequence). Between the V and J ends, shortened by 5 bases and 8 bases respectively, the junction contains 13 bases. The CDR3 measures 13 amino acids from cysteine to phenylalanine. The sequence is cut down to CDR3 DNA, 39 bases in frame from base 1.